Sequencing of this T cell receptor beta chain was carried out in a study of molecular identifiers for immune sequencing clone quantification. The CDR3 runs 14 residues. The V end was cut by 0 bases, the J end by 3 bases, with 6 bases between. Germline values: CDR1 SGHDT, CDR2 YYEEEE. TCRdb recomputed calls from the PCR reads with MiXCR, one row per CDR3 protein. The profile shows roughly 630,000 distinct CDR3 sequences, roughly 25% of them singletons. Ten or more counts support this clonotype. Sequenced material: naive CD8+ T cells from blood, with Jurkat cell RNA spiked in. Indicated subset: FACS-sorted CD8+CD4-CCR7+CD45RA+ naive T cells. The chain joins TRBV5-6 to TRBJ1-4; D gene unclear. This sequence was found in a human donor in good health. Some libraries in this study had Jurkat cell RNA spiked in. CDR3 sequence (DNA): TGTGCCAGCAGCTTGGACACGGCTAATGAAAAACTGTTTTTT. Protein product: CASSLDTANEKLFF.